Listed below are T cell receptor beta chains from one sample, sequenced in a study of T cells in Graves' hyperthyroidism and ophthalmopathy. TCRdb used MiXCR to reprocess the multiplex PCR reads, holding one entry per CDR3 protein. The sample has around 700,000 distinct CDR3 sequences, roughly a third seen once; the top ten hold roughly 31%. Source material: blood. The receptor source for this set is a middle-aged woman with Graves' hyperthyroidism. The CDR3 runs from the conserved cysteine through the conserved F or W. D genes are given only for firm matches. Rows give clone size only sometimes, using once, few, many, or a class for an expanded clone.

TRBV2,-,TRBD1,TRBJ1-2,TGTGCCAGCTCACCACGGCCGGACAGGATCTATGGCTACACCTTC,CASSPRPDRIYGYTF
TRBV7-3,-,TRBD2,TRBJ2-1,TGTGCCAGCAGCCAAGCGGGAGGGGAAGGAAATGAGCAGTTCTTC,CASSQAGGEGNEQFF
TRBV7-9,-,-,TRBJ1-5,TGTGCCAGCGGCAGGGGAAGAGCGTCCCAGCATTTT,CASGRGRASQHF
TRBV6-5,many,TRBD1,TRBJ1-3,TGTGCCAGCAGTTCCGACAGGGCTGGAAACACCATATATTTT,CASSSDRAGNTIYF
TRBV5-1,many,-,TRBJ1-2,TGCGCCAGCAGCCCGGAATACAGGGTAGCCTACACCTTC,CASSPEYRVAYTF
TRBV4-3,-,-,TRBJ1-5,TGCGCCAGCAGCCAAGATCCAGGGTTACGCAATCAGCCCCAGCATTTT,CASSQDPGLRNQPQHF
TRBV10-1,-,-,TRBJ2-3,TGCGCCAGCAGTCGGACCTACACAGATACGCAGTATTTT,CASSRTYTDTQYF
TRBV10-3,many,TRBD1,TRBJ1-2,TGTGCCATCAGCCTCGGACAGGCTGGGGACTATGGCTACACCTTC,CAISLGQAGDYGYTF
TRBV10-1,many,-,TRBJ1-4,TGCGCCAGCAGCGCAGGGACCGCGGCAACTAATGAAAAACTGTTTTTT,CASSAGTAATNEKLFF
TRBV20-1,-,TRBD1,TRBJ2-6,TGCAGTGCTTGGACCGGGACAGACGCCGTCAACGTCCTGACTTTC,CSAWTGTDAVNVLTF
TRBV5-6,few,-,TRBJ2-2,TGTGCCAGCAGCGCCCAGGCGGCGAACACCGGGGAGCTGTTTTTT,CASSAQAANTGELFF
TRBV5-1,many,-,TRBJ1-1,TGCGCCAGCAGCTTGGACGGGCGGGACACTGAAGCTTTCTTT,CASSLDGRDTEAFF
TRBV9,many,-,TRBJ2-2,TGTGCCAGCAGTGCCCTGGGGGAGCTGTTTTTT,CASSALGELFF
TRBV19,many,-,TRBJ1-5,TGTGCCAGCACGCAGGGGAATAGCAATCAGCCCCAGCATTTT,CASTQGNSNQPQHF
TRBV24-1,few,TRBD1,TRBJ2-2,TGTGCCACCAGTGAGACAGGGCCCGGGGAGCTGTTTTTT,CATSETGPGELFF
TRBV28,-,TRBD2,TRBJ2-5,TGTGCCAGCTCGTCAGCGGGAGGGGAAGAGACCCAGTACTTC,CASSSAGGEETQYF
TRBV7-2,many,-,TRBJ1-6,TGTGCCAGCAGCTTGCGGGAGAATTCACCCCTCCACTTT,CASSLRENSPLHF
TRBV7-9,-,TRBD1,TRBJ2-7,TGTGCCAGCAGCCCCCGGGGGACAGGGGAACGGGACGAGCAGTACTTC,CASSPRGTGERDEQYF
TRBV7-2,many,-,TRBJ2-5,TGTGCCAGCAGCTCCCTACTGCAAGAGACCCAGTACTTC,CASSSLLQETQYF
TRBV28,few,-,TRBJ1-2,TGTGGCCACCAGGGCGCAGGGGAATTTGGCTACACCTTC,CGHQGAGEFGYTF
TRBV20-1,many,-,TRBJ1-5,TGCAGTGCGGACCTGGACAATCGCAATCAGCCCCAGCATTTT,CSADLDNRNQPQHF
TRBV7-9,few,-,TRBJ2-2,TGTGCCAGCAGCGCGACTAGGGACACCGGGGAGCTGTTTTTT,CASSATRDTGELFF
TRBV7-2,-,-,TRBJ2-7,TGTGCCAGCCGCCAAACACTGGGGGAGCAGTACTTC,CASRQTLGEQYF
TRBV7-9,many,-,TRBJ2-2,TGTGCCAGCAGCTTACTACCAACCGGGGAGCTGTTTTTT,CASSLLPTGELFF
TRBV20-1,few,TRBD1,TRBJ2-6,TGCAGTGCTATGGGACAGGGGGGACCTAGCGAAAGGTCTGGGGCCAACGTCCTGACTTTC,CSAMGQGGPSERSGANVLTF
TRBV6-5,-,-,TRBJ2-7,TGTGCCGGACGGGACGGACTAACCTACGAGCAGTACTTC,CAGRDGLTYEQYF
TRBV5-5,few,-,TRBJ2-7,TGTGCCAGCAGCTTGGGACCTATTGACGAGCAGTACTTC,CASSLGPIDEQYF
TRBV10-3,-,-,TRBJ1-4,TGTGCCATCAGTGATAGAGTCAGGTTAATAAGGGAAAAACTGTTTTTT,CAISDRVRLIREKLFF
TRBV25-1,-,TRBD1,TRBJ2-7,TGTGCCAGCAGTGGATACCGGGACAGAAACTACGAGCAGTACTTC,CASSGYRDRNYEQYF
TRBV12-3/TRBV12-4,many,TRBD2,TRBJ2-5,TGTGCCAGCAGTTGGTCGGCTAGCGGGCCCGAGACCCAGTACTTC,CASSWSASGPETQYF
TRBV29-1,many,TRBD1,TRBJ1-2,TGCACCTTCTGGGAGACAGGGGGCGGCTACACCTTC,CTFWETGGGYTF
TRBV13,-,-,TRBJ1-1,TGTGCCAGCAGTGGGTTACGGGGAACGAACACTGAAGCTTTCTTT,CASSGLRGTNTEAFF
TRBV5-1,-,-,TRBJ2-2,TGCGCCAGCAGACCTAGCTACACCGGGGAGCTGTTTTTT,CASRPSYTGELFF
TRBV5-1,-,TRBD1,TRBJ1-1,TGCGCCAGCAGCCTGACTACAGGGGGGAAGACTGAAGCTTTCTTT,CASSLTTGGKTEAFF
TRBV7-9,many,-,TRBJ1-4,TGTGCCAGCAGCTCGAAAATTCCAGGGGAGAGTGAAAAACTGTTTTTT,CASSSKIPGESEKLFF